This T cell receptor beta chain was found in a study of T-cell reconstitution after alpha-beta-depleted transplantation in children. The sample holds many counts of this clonotype. Germline V lookup: CDR1 SGHDT, CDR2 YYEEEE. V dropped 4 bases and J dropped 2; count of bases not matched to a gene: 11. The CDR3 contains 16 residues. Library preparation (for TCRbeta) was performed with unique molecular identifiers. TCRdb itself ran the PCR reads through MiXCR, one entry per CDR3 protein. The repertoire has roughly 240,000 distinct CDR3 sequences, approximately 8.9% of them found once; the top ten carry under 8%.

V gene TRBV5-6 combines with J gene TRBJ1-2, with 7 bases fitting TRBD1. Sequences were derived from PBMCs, mostly from graft donor cells, sampled 180 days after TCRalphabeta/CD19-depleted stem cell transplant. The TCR was taken from a male patient aged 10 to 17 who had a stem cell transplant for acute lymphoblastic leukemia, so the T cells may come from the graft donor. The CDR3: CASSNARQGANYGYTF. Written as DNA, the CDR3 is TGTGCCAGCAGCAATGCCCGACAGGGTGCCAACTATGGCTACACCTTC. Full variable domain (rest looked up from reference TRBV5-6 and TRBJ1-2): DAGVTQSPTHLIKTRGQQVTLRCSPKSGHDTVSWYQQALGQGPQFIFQYYEEEERQRGNFPDRFSGHQFPNYSSELNVNALLLGDSALYLCASSNARQGANYGYTFGSGTRLTVV.